Reported below is one T cell receptor (beta chain). Antigen unknown. PCR employed 60 Vbeta and 13 Jbeta primers. Here immunoSEQ multiplex PCR was the method, and the copy in TCRdb shows in-frame clones only, minus some. The sample consists of some 160,000 clones, 81% of them appearing once. This specimen comes from a study of cytomegalovirus exposure and HLA in healthy donors. Overall study: Membership in the Caucasian-associated ancestry cluster was found for 81% of approximately 380 genotyped donors.

Findings of the study overall: High specificity and sensitivity for cytomegalovirus status were reported for the classifier.

CDR1 MNHNS and CDR2 SASEGT come from the germline V gene. The CDR3 spans 13 residues. V lost 4 bases and J lost 3, with 10 bases in between. The chain uses TRBV6-1 and TRBJ2-7; tentatively, D is TRBD1 (6 bases). This receptor was taken from a man aged 50 or older in good health and CMV-seropositive. The sequenced material came from PBMCs. The CDR3 nucleotides are TGTGCCAGCAGTGCCTCCAGGGGCTACGAGCAGTACTTC. Protein sequence: CASSASRGYEQYF.